This entry features one TCR beta chain sequence. Its antigen remains unknown. The data belong to a study of post-analysis software for immune sequencing data. Trimming removed 1 base from V and 8 bases from J; junction bases left unmatched: 13. In germline, CDR1 is SGHTA, CDR2 FQGTGA. This CDR3 spans 18 amino acids. Points from the study as a whole: Patients had higher frequencies than controls of about 5 TRBV segments, including TRBV5-6, TRBV5-1 and TRBV20-1.

cDNA libraries of TCR beta carried unique molecular identifiers. One entry per CDR3 protein results from TCRdb running MiXCR on the PCR reads. This sample has 450,000 or so distinct CDR3 sequences, with 40% to 55% found just once. Sequencing was carried out using blood. The genes are TRBV7-3 and TRBJ2-1; TRBD2 matches 11 bases. The receptor was isolated from a girl between 10 and 17 years old with multiple sclerosis. CDR3 protein: CASSLNPTSGSYGDEQFF. The CDR3 DNA is TGTGCCAGCAGCTTAAACCCCACTAGCGGGAGTTATGGCGATGAGCAGTTCTTC.